This T cell receptor (beta chain) is drawn from a study of CD8 T cells in ankylosing spondylitis. Study outcomes and limitations: Blood of patients with ankylosing spondylitis appeared to be characterized by a TCR beta motif of about 8 highly homologous variants. A number of the motif variants had already been described in reactive arthritis synovial fluid and blood. Disease-linked clones displayed a CD8+ phenotype and appeared relatively rarely in peripheral blood. As reported, disease-linked clones showed significant enrichment in matched ankylosing spondylitis synovial fluid.

The CDR3 covers 13 residues. V shed 5 bases and J shed 6 bases, with 14 bases lying between them. Germline assignment: CDR1 DFQATT and CDR2 SNEGSKA (reference sequence). Note on this clonotype: Its antigen is not identified.

Molecular-barcoded quantitative 5'-RACE produced these TCR beta libraries. Each CDR3 protein is one row after TCRdb ran MiXCR on the 5' RACE reads. The sample comprises 450,000 to 550,000 distinct CDR3 sequences, approximately 5% of which are singletons, and around 3.6% rests with the top ten. Sequenced input: blood, either unsorted or a sorted T cell fraction (not recorded which). This sequence originates from a male donor with ankylosing spondylitis. The V gene is TRBV20-1, the J gene TRBJ2-1; D possibly corresponds to TRBD2 (5 bases). The CDR3 DNA is TGCAGTGCTGGGAACGGGATCAGCAATGAGCAGTTCTTC. Protein product: CSAGNGISNEQFF.